Listed below are T cell receptor beta chains from one sample, sequenced in a study of identifying expanded T cells in peripheral blood. TCRdb's copy holds only in-frame clones and misses some; the assay was immunoSEQ multiplex PCR. The table has tens of thousands of clones, around 87% seen once; the top ten hold roughly 4.5%. Source material: blood. These receptors were taken from a person aged 18 to 75 in good health. The CDR3 runs from the conserved cysteine through the conserved F or W. The D gene is left open where the match is weak. Expanded clones get a size class; other rows say once, few or many, or leave the size out.

j_call: TRBJ1-4; d_call: -; v_call: TRBV7-3; clone_size: -; cdr3_aa: CASSLVTGANEKLFF; cdr3_nt: TGTGCCAGCAGCTTAGTCACGGGTGCTAATGAAAAACTGTTTTTT
j_call: TRBJ1-1; d_call: -; v_call: TRBV4-2; clone_size: -; cdr3_aa: CASSQDVENTEAFF; cdr3_nt: TGTGCCAGCAGCCAAGATGTAGAAAACACTGAAGCTTTCTTT
j_call: TRBJ2-1; d_call: TRBD1; v_call: TRBV18; clone_size: -; cdr3_aa: CASSPPTGAHNEQFF; cdr3_nt: TGTGCCAGCTCACCACCGACAGGGGCACACAATGAGCAGTTCTTC
j_call: TRBJ2-3; d_call: -; v_call: TRBV6-1; clone_size: -; cdr3_aa: CASIGAAEVGTQYF; cdr3_nt: TGTGCCAGCATTGGGGCGGCAGAGGTTGGTACGCAGTATTTT
j_call: TRBJ2-1; d_call: TRBD2; v_call: TRBV7-8; clone_size: -; cdr3_aa: CASSLLQRGVNNEQFF; cdr3_nt: TGTGCCAGCAGCTTACTACAGCGGGGGGTAAACAATGAGCAGTTCTTC
j_call: TRBJ1-1; d_call: TRBD1; v_call: TRBV6-1; clone_size: once; cdr3_aa: CASSETGQMNTEAFF; cdr3_nt: TGTGCCAGCAGTGAAACGGGACAGATGAACACTGAAGCTTTCTTT
j_call: TRBJ1-4; d_call: -; v_call: TRBV14; clone_size: -; cdr3_aa: CASSPSGASTNEKLFF; cdr3_nt: TGTGCCAGCAGCCCATCAGGGGCCTCGACTAATGAAAAACTGTTTTTT
j_call: TRBJ2-5; d_call: TRBD1; v_call: TRBV30; clone_size: -; cdr3_aa: CAWDPGQGAEETQYF; cdr3_nt: TGTGCCTGGGACCCGGGACAGGGGGCGGAAGAGACCCAGTACTTC
j_call: TRBJ2-7; d_call: TRBD1; v_call: TRBV5-4; clone_size: -; cdr3_aa: CASSLGGTADYEQYF; cdr3_nt: TGTGCCAGCAGCTTGGGAGGGACAGCCGACTACGAGCAGTACTTC
j_call: TRBJ1-6; d_call: TRBD1; v_call: TRBV29-1; clone_size: -; cdr3_aa: CSGAYGTGRNSPLHF; cdr3_nt: TGCAGCGGAGCGTACGGGACAGGGAGAAATTCACCCCTCCACTTT
j_call: TRBJ1-3; d_call: -; v_call: TRBV5-1; clone_size: -; cdr3_aa: CASSLERGSGNTIYF; cdr3_nt: TGCGCCAGCAGCTTGGAACGGGGCTCTGGAAACACCATATATTTT
j_call: TRBJ2-5; d_call: TRBD2; v_call: TRBV6-4; clone_size: -; cdr3_aa: CASSETSGGQETQYF; cdr3_nt: TGTGCCAGCAGTGAGACTAGCGGGGGGCAAGAGACCCAGTACTTC
j_call: TRBJ2-7; d_call: TRBD2; v_call: TRBV7-6; clone_size: -; cdr3_aa: CASSRSASGGYEQYF; cdr3_nt: TGTGCCAGCAGCCGGTCTGCTAGCGGGGGCTACGAGCAGTACTTC
j_call: TRBJ1-6; d_call: -; v_call: TRBV5-1; clone_size: -; cdr3_aa: CASSLADNSPLHF; cdr3_nt: TGCGCCAGCAGCTTGGCCGACAACTCACCCCTCCACTTT
j_call: TRBJ1-5; d_call: -; v_call: TRBV4-2; clone_size: -; cdr3_aa: CASSQGAAGNQPQHF; cdr3_nt: TGTGCCAGCAGCCAAGGGGCCGCGGGGAATCAGCCCCAGCATTTT
j_call: TRBJ2-1; d_call: -; v_call: TRBV4-3; clone_size: -; cdr3_aa: CASSQDLEGRHEQFF; cdr3_nt: TGCGCCAGCAGCCAAGATTTAGAGGGTCGGCATGAGCAGTTCTTC
j_call: TRBJ2-1; d_call: TRBD1; v_call: TRBV28; clone_size: -; cdr3_aa: CASERGTGGENEQFF; cdr3_nt: TGTGCCAGCGAACGTGGGACAGGGGGCGAAAATGAGCAGTTCTTC
j_call: TRBJ1-6; d_call: TRBD1; v_call: TRBV9; clone_size: -; cdr3_aa: CASSAYRGVYNSPLHF; cdr3_nt: TGTGCCAGCAGCGCGTACAGGGGTGTCTATAATTCACCCCTCCACTTT
j_call: TRBJ1-5; d_call: -; v_call: TRBV6-6; clone_size: medium-sized; cdr3_aa: CASSYRDGDQPQHF; cdr3_nt: TGTGCCAGCAGTTACAGGGATGGGGATCAGCCCCAGCATTTT
j_call: TRBJ2-7; d_call: -; v_call: TRBV13; clone_size: -; cdr3_aa: CASSTGTSYEQYF; cdr3_nt: TGTGCCAGCAGCACCGGGACAAGCTACGAGCAGTACTTC
j_call: TRBJ2-7; d_call: -; v_call: TRBV4-1; clone_size: -; cdr3_aa: CASSQEIGDPTYEQYF; cdr3_nt: TGCGCCAGCAGCCAAGAGATTGGAGACCCTACCTACGAGCAGTACTTC
j_call: TRBJ2-7; d_call: TRBD2; v_call: TRBV19; clone_size: -; cdr3_aa: CASSMTSGASYEQYF; cdr3_nt: TGTGCCAGTAGTATGACCAGCGGGGCCTCCTACGAGCAGTACTTC
j_call: TRBJ1-2; d_call: -; v_call: TRBV23-1; clone_size: -; cdr3_aa: CASSQSLRQSYYGYTF; cdr3_nt: TGCGCCAGCAGTCAATCTCTGAGACAGAGCTACTATGGCTACACCTTC
j_call: TRBJ2-7; d_call: -; v_call: TRBV5-5; clone_size: -; cdr3_aa: CASSYSVTSYEQYF; cdr3_nt: TGTGCCAGCAGCTACAGCGTAACGAGCTACGAGCAGTACTTC
j_call: TRBJ2-1; d_call: -; v_call: TRBV5-1; clone_size: -; cdr3_aa: CASSFSGYNEQFF; cdr3_nt: TGCGCCAGCAGCTTTTCCGGCTACAATGAGCAGTTCTTC
j_call: TRBJ2-3; d_call: -; v_call: TRBV9; clone_size: -; cdr3_aa: CASSTGVGDIDTQYF; cdr3_nt: TGTGCCAGCAGCACGGGAGTGGGAGATATAGATACGCAGTATTTT
j_call: TRBJ1-1; d_call: -; v_call: TRBV30; clone_size: -; cdr3_aa: CAWASQGRGEAFF; cdr3_nt: TGTGCCTGGGCCTCGCAGGGTAGGGGTGAAGCTTTCTTT
j_call: TRBJ2-1; d_call: TRBD1; v_call: TRBV19; clone_size: few; cdr3_aa: CASSTQGTAYNEQFF; cdr3_nt: TGTGCCAGTAGTACACAGGGGACGGCCTACAATGAGCAGTTCTTC
j_call: TRBJ2-5; d_call: -; v_call: TRBV27; clone_size: -; cdr3_aa: CASSPQETQYF; cdr3_nt: TGTGCCAGCAGCCCTCAAGAGACCCAGTACTTC
j_call: TRBJ1-6; d_call: -; v_call: TRBV6-5; clone_size: -; cdr3_aa: CASSYSTGASNSPLHF; cdr3_nt: TGTGCCAGCAGTTACTCGACGGGGGCTAGTAATTCACCCCTCCACTTT
j_call: TRBJ1-1; d_call: TRBD1; v_call: TRBV9; clone_size: -; cdr3_aa: CASSAGTGLDTEAFF; cdr3_nt: TGTGCCAGCAGCGCGGGGACAGGGCTGGACACTGAAGCTTTCTTT
j_call: TRBJ1-4; d_call: -; v_call: TRBV18; clone_size: -; cdr3_aa: CASSPGGEKLFF; cdr3_nt: TGTGCCAGCTCACCGGGCGGCGAAAAACTGTTTTTT